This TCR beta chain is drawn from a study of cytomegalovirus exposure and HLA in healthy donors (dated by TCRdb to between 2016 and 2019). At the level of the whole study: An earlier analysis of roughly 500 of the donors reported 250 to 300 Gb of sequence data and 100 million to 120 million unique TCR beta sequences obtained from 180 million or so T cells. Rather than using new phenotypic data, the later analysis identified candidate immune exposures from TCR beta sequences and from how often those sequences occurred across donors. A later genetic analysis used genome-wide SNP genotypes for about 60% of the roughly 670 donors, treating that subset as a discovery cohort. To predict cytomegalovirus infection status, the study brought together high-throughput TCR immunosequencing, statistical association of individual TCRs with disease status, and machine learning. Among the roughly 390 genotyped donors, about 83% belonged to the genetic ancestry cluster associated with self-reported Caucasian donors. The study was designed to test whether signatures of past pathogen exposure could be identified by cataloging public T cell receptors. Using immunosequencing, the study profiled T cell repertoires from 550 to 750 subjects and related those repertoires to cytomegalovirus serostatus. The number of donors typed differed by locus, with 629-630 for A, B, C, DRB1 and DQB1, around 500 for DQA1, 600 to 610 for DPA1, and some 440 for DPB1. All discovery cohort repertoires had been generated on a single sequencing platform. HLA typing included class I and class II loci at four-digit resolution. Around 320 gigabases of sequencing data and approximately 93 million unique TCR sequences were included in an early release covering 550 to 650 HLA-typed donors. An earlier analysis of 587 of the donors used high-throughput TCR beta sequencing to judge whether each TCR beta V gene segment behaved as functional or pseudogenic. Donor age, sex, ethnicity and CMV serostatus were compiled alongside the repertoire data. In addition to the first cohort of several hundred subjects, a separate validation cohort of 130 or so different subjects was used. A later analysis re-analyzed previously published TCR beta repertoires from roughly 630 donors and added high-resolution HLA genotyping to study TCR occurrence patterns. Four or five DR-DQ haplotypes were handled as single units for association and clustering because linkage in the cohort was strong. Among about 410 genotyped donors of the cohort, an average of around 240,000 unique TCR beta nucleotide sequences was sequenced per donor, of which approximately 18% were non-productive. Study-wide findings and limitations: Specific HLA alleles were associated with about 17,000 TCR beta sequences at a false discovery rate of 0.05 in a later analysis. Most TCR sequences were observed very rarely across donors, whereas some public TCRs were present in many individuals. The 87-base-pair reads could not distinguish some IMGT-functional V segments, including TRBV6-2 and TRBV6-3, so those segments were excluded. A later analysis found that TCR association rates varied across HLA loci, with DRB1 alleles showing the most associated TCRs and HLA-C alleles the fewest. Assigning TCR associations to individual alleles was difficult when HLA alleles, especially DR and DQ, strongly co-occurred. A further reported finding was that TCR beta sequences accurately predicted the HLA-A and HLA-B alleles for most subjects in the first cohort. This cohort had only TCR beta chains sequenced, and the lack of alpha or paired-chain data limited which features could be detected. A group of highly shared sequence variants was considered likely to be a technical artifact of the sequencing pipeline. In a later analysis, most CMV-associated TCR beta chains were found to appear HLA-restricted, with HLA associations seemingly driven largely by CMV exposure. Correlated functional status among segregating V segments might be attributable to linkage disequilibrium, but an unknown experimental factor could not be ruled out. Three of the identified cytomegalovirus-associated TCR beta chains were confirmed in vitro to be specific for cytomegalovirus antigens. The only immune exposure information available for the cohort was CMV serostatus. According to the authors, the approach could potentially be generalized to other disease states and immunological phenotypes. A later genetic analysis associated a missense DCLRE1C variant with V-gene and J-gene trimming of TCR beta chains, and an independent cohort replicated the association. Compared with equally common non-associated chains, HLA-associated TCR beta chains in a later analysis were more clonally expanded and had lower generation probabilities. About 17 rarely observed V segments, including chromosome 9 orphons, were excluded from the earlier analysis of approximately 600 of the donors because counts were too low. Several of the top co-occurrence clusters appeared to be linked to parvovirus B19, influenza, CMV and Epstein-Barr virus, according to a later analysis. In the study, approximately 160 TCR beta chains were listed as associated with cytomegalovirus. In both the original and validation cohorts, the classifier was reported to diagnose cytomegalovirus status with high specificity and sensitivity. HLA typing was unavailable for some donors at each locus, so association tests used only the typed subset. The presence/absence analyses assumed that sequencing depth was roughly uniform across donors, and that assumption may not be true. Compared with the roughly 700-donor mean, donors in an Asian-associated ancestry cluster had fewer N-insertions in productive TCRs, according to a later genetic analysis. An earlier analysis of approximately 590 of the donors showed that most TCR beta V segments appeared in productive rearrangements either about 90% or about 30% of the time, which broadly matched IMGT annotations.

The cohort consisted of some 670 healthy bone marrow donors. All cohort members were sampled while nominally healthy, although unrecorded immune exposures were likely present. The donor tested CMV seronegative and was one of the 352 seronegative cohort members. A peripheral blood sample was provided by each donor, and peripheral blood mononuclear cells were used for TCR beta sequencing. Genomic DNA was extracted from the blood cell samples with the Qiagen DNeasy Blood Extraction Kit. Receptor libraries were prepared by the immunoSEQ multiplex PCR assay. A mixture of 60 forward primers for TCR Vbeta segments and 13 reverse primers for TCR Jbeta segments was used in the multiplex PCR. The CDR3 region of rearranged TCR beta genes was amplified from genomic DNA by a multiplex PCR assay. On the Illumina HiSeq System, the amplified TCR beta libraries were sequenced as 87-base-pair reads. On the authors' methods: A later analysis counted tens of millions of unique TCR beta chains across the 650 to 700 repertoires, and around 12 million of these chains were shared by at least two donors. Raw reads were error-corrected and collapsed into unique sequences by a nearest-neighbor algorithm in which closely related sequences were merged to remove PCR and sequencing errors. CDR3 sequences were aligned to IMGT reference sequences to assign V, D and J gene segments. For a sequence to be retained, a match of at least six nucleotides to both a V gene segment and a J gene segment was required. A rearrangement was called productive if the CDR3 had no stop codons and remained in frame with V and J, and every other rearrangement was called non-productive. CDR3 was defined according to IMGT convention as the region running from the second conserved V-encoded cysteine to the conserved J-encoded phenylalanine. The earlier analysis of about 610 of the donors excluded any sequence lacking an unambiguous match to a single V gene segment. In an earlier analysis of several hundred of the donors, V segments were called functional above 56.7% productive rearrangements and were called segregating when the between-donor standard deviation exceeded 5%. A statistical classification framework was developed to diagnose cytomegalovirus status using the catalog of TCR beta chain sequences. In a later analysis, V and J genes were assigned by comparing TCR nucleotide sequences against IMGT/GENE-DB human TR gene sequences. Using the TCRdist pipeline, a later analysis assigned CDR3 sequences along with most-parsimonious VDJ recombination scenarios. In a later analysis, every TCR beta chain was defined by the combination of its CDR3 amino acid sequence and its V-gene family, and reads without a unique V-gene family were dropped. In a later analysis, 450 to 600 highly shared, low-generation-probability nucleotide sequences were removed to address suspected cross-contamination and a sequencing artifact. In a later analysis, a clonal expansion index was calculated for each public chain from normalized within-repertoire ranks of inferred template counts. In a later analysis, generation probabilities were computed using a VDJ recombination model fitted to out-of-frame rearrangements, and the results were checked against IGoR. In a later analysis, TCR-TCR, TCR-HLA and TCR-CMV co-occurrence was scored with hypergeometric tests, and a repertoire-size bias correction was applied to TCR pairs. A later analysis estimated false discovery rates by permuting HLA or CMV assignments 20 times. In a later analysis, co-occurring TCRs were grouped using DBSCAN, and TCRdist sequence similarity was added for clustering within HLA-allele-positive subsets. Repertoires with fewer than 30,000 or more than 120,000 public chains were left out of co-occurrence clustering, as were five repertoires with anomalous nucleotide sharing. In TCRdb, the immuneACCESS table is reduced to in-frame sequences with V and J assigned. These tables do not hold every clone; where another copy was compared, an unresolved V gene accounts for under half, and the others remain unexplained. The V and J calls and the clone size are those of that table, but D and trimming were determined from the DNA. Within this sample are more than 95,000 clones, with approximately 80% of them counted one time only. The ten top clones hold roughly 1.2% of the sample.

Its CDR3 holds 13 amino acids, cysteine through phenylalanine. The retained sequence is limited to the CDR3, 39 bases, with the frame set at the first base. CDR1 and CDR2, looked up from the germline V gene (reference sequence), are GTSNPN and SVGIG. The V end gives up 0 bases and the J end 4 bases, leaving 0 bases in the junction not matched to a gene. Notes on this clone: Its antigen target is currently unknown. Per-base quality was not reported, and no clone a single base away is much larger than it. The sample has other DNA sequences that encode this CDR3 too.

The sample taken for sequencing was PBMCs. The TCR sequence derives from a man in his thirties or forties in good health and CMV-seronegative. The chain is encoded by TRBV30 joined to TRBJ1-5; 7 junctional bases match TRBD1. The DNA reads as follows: TGTGCCTGGAGTGTCAGGGGGAATCAGCCCCAGCATTTT. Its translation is CAWSVRGNQPQHF.